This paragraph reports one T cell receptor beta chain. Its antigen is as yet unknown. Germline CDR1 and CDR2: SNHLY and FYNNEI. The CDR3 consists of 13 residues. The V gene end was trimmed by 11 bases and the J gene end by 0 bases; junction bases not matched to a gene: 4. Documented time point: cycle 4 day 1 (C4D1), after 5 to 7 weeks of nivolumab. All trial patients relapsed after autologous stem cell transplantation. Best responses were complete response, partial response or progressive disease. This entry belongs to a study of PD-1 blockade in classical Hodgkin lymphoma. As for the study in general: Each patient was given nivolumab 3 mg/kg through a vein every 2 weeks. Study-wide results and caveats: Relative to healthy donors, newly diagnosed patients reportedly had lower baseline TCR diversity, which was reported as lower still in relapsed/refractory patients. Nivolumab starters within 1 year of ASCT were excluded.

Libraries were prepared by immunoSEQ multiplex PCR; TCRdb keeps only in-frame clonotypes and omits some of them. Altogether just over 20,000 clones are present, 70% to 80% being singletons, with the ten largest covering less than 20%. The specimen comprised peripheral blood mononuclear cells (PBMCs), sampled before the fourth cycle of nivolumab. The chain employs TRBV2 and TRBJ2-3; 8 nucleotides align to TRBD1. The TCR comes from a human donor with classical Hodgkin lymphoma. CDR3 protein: CAGQGVSTDTQYF. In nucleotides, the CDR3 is TGTGCCGGACAGGGAGTGAGCACAGATACGCAGTATTTT. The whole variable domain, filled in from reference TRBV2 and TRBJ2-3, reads EPEVTQTPSHQVTQMGQEVILRCVPISNHLYFYWYRQILGQKVEFLVSFYNNEISEKSEIFDDQFSVERPDGSNFTLKIRSTKLEDSAMYFCAGQGVSTDTQYFGPGTRLTVL.